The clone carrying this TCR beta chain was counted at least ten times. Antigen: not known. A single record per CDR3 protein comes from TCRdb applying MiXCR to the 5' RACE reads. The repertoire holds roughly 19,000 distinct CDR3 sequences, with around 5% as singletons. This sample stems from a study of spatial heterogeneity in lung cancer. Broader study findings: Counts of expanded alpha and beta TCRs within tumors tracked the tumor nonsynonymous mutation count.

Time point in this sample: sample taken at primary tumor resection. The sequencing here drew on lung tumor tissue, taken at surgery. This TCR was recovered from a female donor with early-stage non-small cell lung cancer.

CDR3 DNA sequence: TGTGCCGGACGACCGGGACAGGGGAACACCGGGGAGCTGTTTTTT. Amino acids: CAGRPGQGNTGELFF. The chain carries TRBV7-9 and TRBJ2-2; TRBD1 agrees at 9 bases. The V and J ends lost 11 bases and 1 base, in that order; junction bases with no gene match: 8. This CDR3 region has 15 residues. The germline V gene has CDR1 SEHNR and CDR2 FQNEAQ (reference sequence).